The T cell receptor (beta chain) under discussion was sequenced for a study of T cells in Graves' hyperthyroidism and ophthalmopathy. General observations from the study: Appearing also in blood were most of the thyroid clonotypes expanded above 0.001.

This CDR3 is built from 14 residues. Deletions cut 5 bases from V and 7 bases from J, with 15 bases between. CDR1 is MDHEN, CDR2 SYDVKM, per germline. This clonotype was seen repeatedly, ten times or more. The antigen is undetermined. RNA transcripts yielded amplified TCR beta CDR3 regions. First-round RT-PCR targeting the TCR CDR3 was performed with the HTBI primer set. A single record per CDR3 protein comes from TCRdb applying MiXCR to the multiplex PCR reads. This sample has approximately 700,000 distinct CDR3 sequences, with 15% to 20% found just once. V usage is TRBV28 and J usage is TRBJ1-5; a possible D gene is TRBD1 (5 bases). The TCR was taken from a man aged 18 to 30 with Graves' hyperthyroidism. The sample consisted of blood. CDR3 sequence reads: CASSPDSAGQPQHF. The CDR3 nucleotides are TGTGCCAGCAGTCCTGACAGCGCCGGGCAGCCCCAGCATTTT.